This T cell receptor (beta chain) was obtained from a study of blood T cell repertoires in COVID-19. As processed by the authors: The assay estimated nucleated cells by amplifying reference gene primers. The method was immunoSEQ multiplex PCR; TCRdb's version includes in-frame clones alone and lacks a portion of them. Clone size and the V and J calls come from that table; the DNA yielded D and trimming. The repertoire holds 250,000 to 350,000 clones, with roughly 87% as singletons. Recovered Cohort 3 donors showed two negative PCRs, clearance, or symptom resolution. Germline values: CDR1 MNHEY, CDR2 SMNVEV (reference sequence). V trimming: 2 bases; J trimming: 0 bases; junction bases outside the gene matches: 1. This CDR3 is 16 amino acids long.

This clonotype was obtained from a woman younger than 45 who had recovered from COVID-19. The chain is built from TRBV27 and TRBJ1-3, with 10 positions matching TRBD1. Sequenced: PBMCs or T cells enriched from blood (not recorded which). The CDR3 here is CASSLRTGGSGNTIYF. CDR3 DNA: TGTGCCAGCAGTTTACGGACAGGGGGCTCTGGAAACACCATATATTTT.